The 7 T cell receptor beta chains given below trace back to one sample, sequenced in a study of shared clonotypes between healthy human individuals. Naive CD8 cells lacked CD45RO, underwent positive selection for CCR7 and left out terminally differentiated effector memory CD45RA+ cells. Here immunoSEQ multiplex PCR was the method, and the copy in TCRdb shows in-frame clones only, minus some. The data contain roughly 600,000 clones, roughly 98% of them singletons. The sequenced sample consisted of naive CD8+ T cells sorted from blood. Receptor source: a man aged 30 to 39 in good health.

The chain joins TRBV9 to TRBJ1-1; D is ambiguous. This CDR3 spans 14 amino acids. V was pared by 5 bases and J by 0 bases, with 11 bases between. Germline CDR1 SGDLS, CDR2 YYNGEE. The CDR3 here is CASSLTAMNTEAFF. In nucleotides, the CDR3 is TGTGCCAGCAGTTTGACGGCGATGAACACTGAAGCTTTCTTT.

V is TRBV7-6 and J is TRBJ1-4, with a weak D call TRBD1 (5 bases). V was cut by 5 bases and J by 6 bases, with 16 bases left in between. The CDR3 covers 15 residues. Germline V gene sequence: CDR1 SGHVS, CDR2 FNYEAQ. In DNA form, the CDR3 reads TGTGCCAGCAGCGCCCCCGGGACGCTGGATGAAAAACTGTTTTTT. Translating gives CASSAPGTLDEKLFF.

The chain has TRBV7-9 and TRBJ2-7; the D gene is possibly TRBD2 (5 bases). CDR3 length: 15 residues. Germline values: CDR1 SEHNR, CDR2 FQNEAQ (reference sequence). The V and J ends lost 5 bases and 3 bases respectively, with 17 bases between them. DNA for the CDR3: TGTGCCAGCAGCCCCCCGTCGGACTCCTACTACGAGCAGTACTTC. Amino acid sequence: CASSPPSDSYYEQYF.

The chain combines TRBV5-1 with TRBJ1-1; a possible D gene is TRBD1 (5 bases). CDR3 length equals 15 residues. Trimming removed 1 base at V and 1 base at J, with 11 bases between. Germline V gene sequence: CDR1 SGHRS, CDR2 YFSETQ. The CDR3 DNA reads as TGCGCCAGCAGCTTGTACGGGACGGAGAACACTGAAGCTTTCTTT. Translated, it gives CASSLYGTENTEAFF.

CDR3 bases: TGTGCTAGTGGGGGGGAAGGGACAGGGACAGATACGCAGTATTTT. As protein: CASGGEGTGTDTQYF. This chain connects TRBV12-5 to TRBJ2-3; 9 bases are shared with TRBD1. Germline CDR1 LGHNT, CDR2 FRNRAP. The V gene end was trimmed by 6 bases and the J gene end by 3 bases; junction bases not matched to a gene: 7. CDR3 length equals 15 residues. The entire variable domain, with the rest obtained from reference TRBV12-5 and TRBJ2-3, is as follows: DARVTQTPRHKVTEMGQEVTMRCQPILGHNTVFWYRQTMMQGLELLAYFRNRAPLDDSGMPKDRFSAEMPDATLATLKIQPSEPRDSAVYFCASGGEGTGTDTQYFGPGTRLTVL.

The chain carries TRBV7-9 and TRBJ1-3; 9 nucleotides match TRBD1. Germline V gene sequence: CDR1 SEHNR, CDR2 FQNEAQ (reference sequence). Germline trimming cut 3 bases from V and 0 bases from J; bases unmatched to any gene: 6. This CDR3 spans 17 amino acids. The CDR3 nucleotides read TGTGCCAGCAGCTTCCCTGGACAGGGGTACTCTGGAAACACCATATATTTT. Residues: CASSFPGQGYSGNTIYF.

Comments on this clone: This sample also contains other DNA sequences that code for the same CDR3. The chain has TRBV7-2 and TRBJ2-1, with 11 bases that match TRBD2. Trimming at V came to 6 bases and at J to 2 bases, leaving 3 bases not matched to a gene. In germline, CDR1 is SGHTA, CDR2 FQGNSA. The CDR3 contains 15 residues. The CDR3 sequence is CASSLLAGAYNEQFF. The CDR3 DNA is TGTGCCAGCAGTTTACTAGCGGGAGCCTACAATGAGCAGTTCTTC.